This TCR beta chain was recorded in a study of post-analysis software for immune sequencing data. Overall study: Recorded disease courses covered relapsing-remitting, secondary progressive and progressive-relapsing multiple sclerosis. Some patients had no subtype annotation.

This CDR3 is built from 14 residues. The V gene lost 3 bases and the J gene lost 2 bases, with 10 bases spanning the gap. Germline-derived CDR1 and CDR2 are LGHNA and YNFKEQ. This clonotype appeared a few times. Its target is not known. Presence of unique molecular identifiers characterized the TCR beta cDNA libraries. The source material, about 0.9 to 10 million T cells, gave rise to approximately 520,000 cDNA molecules. TCRdb ran MiXCR on the PCR reads and lists one entry per CDR3 protein. This table holds hundreds of thousands of distinct CDR3 sequences, 45% found once. Whole-study findings and limits: Comparison of patients with controls showed 4 to 6 TRBV segments more frequent in patients, TRBV5-6, TRBV5-1 and TRBV20-1 among them. Multiple sclerosis patients had significantly lower normalized Chao1 diversity than controls. Strong co-clustering by F measure was evident for samples that had been prepared in the same batch.

This chain links TRBV4-2 with TRBJ2-5, with D maybe TRBD2 (5 bases). The receptor's source is a girl aged 10-17 years with multiple sclerosis. Sequencing was done on a sample of blood. CDR3 sequence (DNA): TGTGCCAGCAGCCAGACGACGGGACAAGAGACCCAGTACTTC. This encodes CASSQTTGQETQYF.